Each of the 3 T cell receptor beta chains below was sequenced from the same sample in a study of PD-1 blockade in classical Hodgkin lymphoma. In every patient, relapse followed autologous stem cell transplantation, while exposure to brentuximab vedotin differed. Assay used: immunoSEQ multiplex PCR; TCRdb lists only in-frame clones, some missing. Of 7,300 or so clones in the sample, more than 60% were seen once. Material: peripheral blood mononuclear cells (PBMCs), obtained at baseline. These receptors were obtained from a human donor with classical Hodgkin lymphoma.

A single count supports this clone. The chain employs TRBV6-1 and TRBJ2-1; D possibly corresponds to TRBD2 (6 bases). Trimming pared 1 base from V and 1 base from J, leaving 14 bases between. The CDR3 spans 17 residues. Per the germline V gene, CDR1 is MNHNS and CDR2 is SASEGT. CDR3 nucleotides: TGTGCCAGCAGTGAAGAGAGGATAGCGGCGTCCTACAATGAGCAGTTCTTC. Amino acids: CASSEERIAASYNEQFF.

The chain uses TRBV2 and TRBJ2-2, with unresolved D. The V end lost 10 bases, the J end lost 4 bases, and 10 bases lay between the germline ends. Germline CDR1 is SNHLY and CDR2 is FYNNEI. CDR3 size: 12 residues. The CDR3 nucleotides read TGTGCCACAGTTTGGGGCACCGGGGAGCTGTTTTTT. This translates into CATVWGTGELFF. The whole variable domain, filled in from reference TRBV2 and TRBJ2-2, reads EPEVTQTPSHQVTQMGQEVILRCVPISNHLYFYWYRQILGQKVEFLVSFYNNEISEKSEIFDDQFSVERPDGSNFTLKIRSTKLEDSAMYFCATVWGTGELFFGEGSRLTVL.

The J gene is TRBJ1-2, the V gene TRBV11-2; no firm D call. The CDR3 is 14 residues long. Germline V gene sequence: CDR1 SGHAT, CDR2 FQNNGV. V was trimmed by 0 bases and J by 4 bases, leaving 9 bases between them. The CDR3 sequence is CASSLEPEFYGYTF. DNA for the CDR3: TGTGCCAGCAGCTTAGAACCAGAATTCTATGGCTACACCTTC. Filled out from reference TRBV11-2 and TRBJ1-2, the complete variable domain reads EAGVAQSPRYKIIEKRQSVAFWCNPISGHATLYWYQQILGQGPKLLIQFQNNGVVDDSQLPKDRFSAERLKGVDSTLKIQPAKLEDSAVYLCASSLEPEFYGYTFGSGTRLTVV.